This paragraph covers one TCR beta chain sequence. The sample originates from a study of blood T cell repertoires in COVID-19. As processed by the authors: Nucleated cell number was recorded as an estimate derived from reference gene primer amplification. The table came from immunoSEQ multiplex PCR; TCRdb's copy has only in-frame clones and leaves some out. V and J calls and clone size are as listed in that table; D and trimming were resolved from the DNA. This table holds under 75,000 clones, roughly 84% found once. V lost 6 bases to trimming and J lost 8 bases; unmatched junction nucleotides: 9. The CDR3 has 14 amino acids. CDR1 LNHDA and CDR2 SQIVND come from the germline V gene (reference sequence).

The sequence came from a woman in her sixties or seventies with acute or convalescent COVID-19. The genes are TRBV19 and TRBJ1-4, with 7 nucleotides matching TRBD1. Sequences were obtained from peripheral blood. CDR3 bases: TGTGCCAGTAGGAGACAGGGTATTGGAGAAAAACTGTTTTTT. It specifies CASRRQGIGEKLFF.